These 29 T cell receptor beta chains came from one sample sequenced in a study of neurological immune-mediated disorders. Specified time point: longitudinal time-point 3. From the 5' RACE reads, TCRdb called clonotypes with MiXCR, one entry per CDR3 protein. The data show roughly 48,000 distinct CDR3 sequences, 12% seen once. The sequencing input was PBMCs. These receptors were collected from a male donor with HTLV-1-associated myelopathy (HAM/TSP).

This clonotype was seen at least ten times. The CDR3 spells CASSLGGLQETQYF. CDR3 in DNA: TGCGCCAGCAGCCTCGGGGGACTCCAAGAGACCCAGTACTTC. The V and J genes are TRBV5-1 and TRBJ2-5; possible D gene TRBD2, 6 bases. The CDR3 is made up of 14 amino acids. Germline V gene lookup returns CDR1 SGHRS and CDR2 YFSETQ. V shed 4 bases and J shed 1 base, with 11 bases lying between them. Complete variable domain (other parts from reference TRBV5-1 and TRBJ2-5): KAGVTQTPRYLIKTRGQQVTLSCSPISGHRSVSWYQQTPGQGLQFLFEYFSETQRNKGNFPGRFSGRQFSNSRSEMNVSTLELGDSALYLCASSLGGLQETQYFGPGTRLLVL.

This clonotype was detected ten times or more. The chain carries TRBV2 and TRBJ1-2; TRBD1 aligns across 8 bases. The CDR3 is 13 residues long. CDR1 SNHLY and CDR2 FYNNEI come from the germline V gene. J lost 2 bases, V lost 7 bases, and 3 bases had no gene match. CDR3 residues: CASTRDRNYGYTF. CDR3 DNA sequence: TGTGCCAGCACCAGGGACAGGAACTATGGCTACACCTTC. The entire variable domain, with the rest obtained from reference TRBV2 and TRBJ1-2, is as follows: EPEVTQTPSHQVTQMGQEVILRCVPISNHLYFYWYRQILGQKVEFLVSFYNNEISEKSEIFDDQFSVERPDGSNFTLKIRSTKLEDSAMYFCASTRDRNYGYTFGSGTRLTVV.

In this sample, this clonotype turned up many times. The junction shows a germline mismatch at one end, possibly a read error. CDR3 protein: CASSLIGGGVF. For the CDR3, the DNA is TGTGCCAGCAGTTTAATCGGGGGGGGCGTCTTC. This chain joins TRBV12-3 or TRBV12-4 and TRBJ2-1; 8 positions agree with TRBD2. There are 11 residues in the CDR3.

At least ten counts were recorded for this clonotype. V usage is TRBV7-9 and J usage is TRBJ1-3, with a possible D match to TRBD1 (5 bases). The CDR3 has 13 residues. The germline V and J ends were trimmed by 6 bases and 1 base, with 7 bases remaining between them. Germline V lookup: CDR1 SEHNR, CDR2 FQNEAQ (reference sequence). CDR3 amino acids: CASRHRSGNTIYF. The CDR3 DNA is TGTGCCAGCAGGCACAGGTCTGGAAACACCATATATTTT.

This clonotype was seen ten or more times. The chain uses TRBV20-1 and TRBJ1-2, with D hard to call. The V gene lost 3 bases and the J gene lost 6 bases, with 8 bases spanning the gap. The CDR3 length is 11 residues. Germline V lookup: CDR1 DFQATT, CDR2 SNEGSKA (reference sequence). In nucleotides, the CDR3 is TGCAGTGCTAGTCCGTGGAATGGCTACACCTTC. Translated: CSASPWNGYTF.

This clonotype was picked up many times. In DNA form, the CDR3 reads TGCGCCAGCAGCACCACACCGACTAGCACAGATACGCAGTATTTT. Residues: CASSTTPTSTDTQYF. This rearrangement joins TRBV5-1 to TRBJ2-3, with unresolved D. CDR1 SGHRS and CDR2 YFSETQ come from the germline V gene. This CDR3 contains 15 residues. The V end lost 4 bases, the J end lost 0 bases, and 12 bases lay between the germline ends.

This clonotype showed up many times. The chain has TRBV20-1 and TRBJ2-3; 7 bases agree with TRBD1. CDR1 and CDR2 (germline): DFQATT, SNEGSKA (reference sequence). V lost 5 bases, J lost 2 bases, and 10 bases stayed unmatched. This CDR3 contains 15 residues. CDR3 loop: CSAQPRDRATDTQYF. The DNA of the CDR3 is TGCAGTGCTCAACCACGCGACAGGGCCACAGATACGCAGTATTTT.

This clonotype was found many times. The chain is built from TRBV20-1 and TRBJ2-2; 10 bases fit TRBD1. V shed 3 bases, J shed 2 bases, and the junction held 0 bases outside the gene matches. The germline gives CDR1 DFQATT, CDR2 SNEGSKA (reference sequence). CDR3 size: 14 residues. The CDR3: CSARTGGNTGELFF. The CDR3 DNA sequence: TGCAGTGCTAGGACAGGGGGCAACACCGGGGAGCTGTTTTTT.

In its sample, this clonotype was seen many times. The chain is built from TRBV7-2 and TRBJ2-7; 11 positions match TRBD2. This CDR3 region has 17 residues. Per germline, CDR1 SGHTA and CDR2 FQGNSA. V dropped 1 base and J dropped 2; count of bases not matched to a gene: 7. In DNA form, the CDR3 reads TGTGCCAGCAGCTTAGTCGCTAGCGGGGGGCAACCCTACGAGCAGTACTTC. Residues: CASSLVASGGQPYEQYF.

The chain recombines TRBV14 with TRBJ2-3, with D hard to call. There are 14 residues in the CDR3. In germline, CDR1 is SGHDN, CDR2 FVKESK. Trimming removed 1 base at V and 4 bases at J, with 9 bases between. The CDR3 loop is CASSQGARSDTQYF. The CDR3 nucleotides are TGTGCCAGCAGCCAAGGGGCCCGATCAGATACGCAGTATTTT.

The genes are TRBV5-1 and TRBJ1-2; 8 bases are a match to TRBD1. CDR3 length equals 15 residues. Trimming removed 0 bases from V and 4 bases from J; junction bases left unmatched: 5. The germline V gene encodes CDR1 SGHRS and CDR2 YFSETQ. The CDR3 protein is CASSLEPGGGYGYTF. The CDR3 coding sequence is TGCGCCAGCAGCTTGGAGCCAGGGGGCGGCTATGGCTACACCTTC. Supplemented by reference TRBV5-1 and TRBJ1-2, the full variable domain reads KAGVTQTPRYLIKTRGQQVTLSCSPISGHRSVSWYQQTPGQGLQFLFEYFSETQRNKGNFPGRFSGRQFSNSRSEMNVSTLELGDSALYLCASSLEPGGGYGYTFGSGTRLTVV.

This chain joins TRBV27 and TRBJ2-6; D may correspond to TRBD1 or TRBD2 (5 bases each). The germline CDR1 and CDR2 sequences are MNHEY and SMNVEV (reference sequence). The CDR3 is 17 amino acids. The V end lost 3 bases, the J end lost 0 bases, and 12 bases lay between the germline ends. The CDR3 here is CASSFGGPPSGANVLTF. CDR3 bases: TGTGCCAGCAGTTTTGGGGGACCCCCCTCTGGGGCCAACGTCCTGACTTTC.

This clonotype was recorded many times. V is TRBV29-1 and J is TRBJ2-1, with 7 bases identical to TRBD2. Germline CDR1 reads SQVTM; CDR2 reads ANQGSEA. The J segment lost 3 bases and the V segment lost 3 bases, leaving 5 bases of the junction unmatched. CDR3 size: 14 residues. CDR3 amino acids: CSVDISGVYNEQFF. CDR3 in DNA: TGCAGCGTTGATATCAGCGGGGTCTACAATGAGCAGTTCTTC.

V is TRBV5-6 and J is TRBJ1-2; maybe TRBD1 (6 bases). The V and J ends lost 4 bases and 6 bases respectively, with 10 bases between them. CDR3 length: 12 amino acids. From germline, CDR1 is SGHDT and CDR2 YYEEEE. The CDR3 sequence is CASSPGQNGYTF. DNA of the CDR3: TGTGCCAGCAGCCCTGGACAGAATGGCTACACCTTC.

This clonotype occurred many times. The chain combines TRBV9 with TRBJ1-6; TRBD1 might be the D (6 bases). From germline, CDR1 is SGDLS and CDR2 YYNGEE. The CDR3 spans 16 residues. The ends were cut back, 0 bases at V and 10 bases at J, with 17 bases in the middle. In DNA, the CDR3 is TGTGCCAGCAGCGTAGGGGGGGGGCGCTCTTGGTCACCCCTCCACTTT. As protein: CASSVGGGRSWSPLHF. Using reference TRBV9 and TRBJ1-6 for the parts outside the CDR3, the full variable domain is DSGVTQTPKHLITATGQRVTLRCSPRSGDLSVYWYQQSLDQGLQFLIQYYNGEERAKGNILERFSAQQFPDLHSELNLSSLELGDSALYFCASSVGGGRSWSPLHFGNGTRLTVT.

This clonotype is medium-sized within its sample. The rearrangement joins TRBV7-9 to TRBJ2-2, with 8 bases fitting TRBD1. With 8 bases clipped from V and 7 bases from J, the junction kept 6 bases outside the gene matches. The germline V gene encodes CDR1 SEHNR and CDR2 FQNEAQ (reference sequence). The CDR3 runs to 13 residues. CDR3 DNA sequence: TGTGCCAGCCCCCCGGACAGGGTCGGGGAGCTGTTTTTT. This codes for CASPPDRVGELFF.

This clonotype was observed at least ten times. V gene TRBV15 combines with J gene TRBJ2-5, with 7 nucleotides matching TRBD1. Germline CDR1 reads LNHNV; CDR2 reads YYDKDF (reference sequence). The J segment lost 5 bases and the V segment lost 0 bases, leaving 6 bases of the junction unmatched. The CDR3 runs 15 residues. CDR3 sequence: CATSRDKGGWETQYF. CDR3 coding DNA: TGTGCCACCAGCAGAGATAAAGGGGGCTGGGAGACCCAGTACTTC.

This clonotype showed up many times. The rearrangement links TRBV20-1 to TRBJ2-7; 10 bases agree with TRBD1. V trimming: 6 bases; J trimming: 5 bases; junction bases outside the gene matches: 22. The germline CDR1 and CDR2 sequences are DFQATT and SNEGSKA (reference sequence). This CDR3 is built from 18 residues. The chain's CDR3 is CSAERQGAPLGDYDEQYF. The CDR3 bases are TGCAGTGCGGAACGACAGGGGGCCCCATTAGGTGATTACGACGAGCAGTACTTC.

This clonotype was seen at least ten times. V usage is TRBV6-1 and J usage is TRBJ2-2; TRBD1 matches 7 bases. V was clipped by 5 bases and J by 4 bases; unmatched bases: 10. CDR1 MNHNS and CDR2 SASEGT come from the germline V gene. This CDR3 region has 16 residues. DNA of the CDR3: TGTGCCAGCAGTTTACTGAGACAGGGCGGCACCGGGGAGCTGTTTTTT. Residues: CASSLLRQGGTGELFF.

This clonotype showed up many times. This chain links TRBV11-2 with TRBJ1-3; unclear D gene. Trimming took off 3 bases at V and 2 bases at J, with 8 bases between the two ends. CDR3 length equals 14 residues. The germline V gene encodes CDR1 SGHAT and CDR2 FQNNGV. CDR3 residues: CASSLGSPGNTIYF. As DNA, the CDR3 is TGTGCCAGCAGCTTGGGGAGCCCTGGAAACACCATATATTTT.

There are many counts of this clonotype. The rearrangement links TRBV11-2 to TRBJ2-1; D call uncertain. This CDR3 is built from 15 residues. The V end was cut by 2 bases, the J end by 3 bases, with 11 bases between. Germline-derived CDR1 and CDR2 are SGHAT and FQNNGV. The CDR3: CASSLITADYNEQFF. The CDR3 DNA follows: TGTGCCAGCAGCTTAATAACGGCTGACTACAATGAGCAGTTCTTC.

This clonotype has ten or more counts. The chain links TRBV5-4 to TRBJ2-5; tentatively, D is TRBD2 (6 bases). This CDR3 is built from 13 residues. Germline V lookup: CDR1 SGHNT, CDR2 YYREEE (reference sequence). Between the trimmed V and J ends, which lost 2 bases and 2 bases, there was a span of 7 bases. For the CDR3, the DNA is TGTGCCAGCAGCTTTCTAGCGCAAGAGACCCAGTACTTC. Translation gives CASSFLAQETQYF.

This clonotype was observed many times. This sequence joins TRBV4-3 and TRBJ2-3; perhaps TRBD2 as D (6 bases). The CDR3 extends over 14 amino acids. V lost 1 base, J lost 6 bases, and 11 bases lay in between. CDR1 LGHNA and CDR2 YSLEER come from the germline V gene. Here the CDR3 DNA reads TGCGCCAGCAGCCAAGGGCTAGCGAGGGATACGCAGTATTTT. It is translated as CASSQGLARDTQYF.

A remark on this clonotype: At one end the junction does not follow the germline gene, possibly because of a read error. The V gene is TRBV5-4, the J gene TRBJ2-2, with 8 bases fitting TRBD1. Per the germline V gene, CDR1 is SGHNT and CDR2 is YYREEE (reference sequence). The CDR3 spans 17 residues. The CDR3 loop is CASKEQGEPWNTGKLFF. CDR3 sequence (DNA): TGTGCCAGTAAAGAACAGGGGGAGCCTTGGAACACCGGGAAGCTGTTTTTT. Combining the CDR3 with reference TRBV5-4 and TRBJ2-2 gives the whole variable domain ETGVTQSPTHLIKTRGQQVTLRCSSQSGHNTVSWYQQALGQGPQFIFQYYREEENGRGNFPPRFSGLQFPNYSSELNVNALELDDSALYLCASKEQGEPWNTGKLFFGEGSRLTVL.

This clonotype showed up many times. V gene TRBV2 combines with J gene TRBJ2-1; TRBD1 matches at 8 bases. The CDR3 has 14 residues. Trimming took 3 bases from V and 10 from J; bases not matched to a gene: 8. The germline gives CDR1 SNHLY, CDR2 FYNNEI. The CDR3 DNA reads TGTGCCAGCAGTGATCGCAGGGGGCGTGGAGAGCAGTTCTTC. Protein sequence: CASSDRRGRGEQFF.

This clonotype was recorded many times. The chain employs TRBV6-6 and TRBJ2-1; 8 bases are shared with TRBD1. The CDR3 sequence is 13 residues long. Germline CDR1 and CDR2: MNHNY and SVGAGI (reference sequence). The trim removed 7 bases at V and 8 bases at J, leaving 7 bases unmatched. The CDR3: CASTEDRAHEQFF. The DNA for the CDR3 is TGTGCCAGCACCGAGGACAGGGCCCATGAGCAGTTCTTC.

Many counts were recorded for this clonotype. The rearrangement joins TRBV5-1 to TRBJ2-4; D unclear. Germline CDR1 reads SGHRS; CDR2 reads YFSETQ. CDR3 length: 16 amino acids. The V end lost 3 bases, the J end lost 0 bases, and 13 bases lay between the germline ends. The CDR3 DNA reads as TGCGCCAGCAGCTGGGGTAGTTTTCGAGCCAAAAACATTCAGTACTTC. Protein sequence: CASSWGSFRAKNIQYF.

This clonotype was seen repeatedly, ten times or more. V is TRBV6-6 and J is TRBJ2-7; D remains ambiguous. The CDR3 spans 13 residues. Between the trimmed V and J ends, which lost 7 bases and 0 bases, there was a span of 10 bases. Germline CDR1 and CDR2: MNHNY and SVGAGI (reference sequence). The CDR3 nucleotides read TGTGCCAGCACCCCGGGCTACTCCTACGAGCAGTACTTC. Translation: CASTPGYSYEQYF.

This chain links TRBV20-1 with TRBJ2-2; no clear D. V was clipped by 2 bases and J by 10 bases, with 11 bases between them. The CDR3 covers 12 residues. The germline CDR1 and CDR2 sequences are DFQATT and SNEGSKA (reference sequence). The DNA for the CDR3 is TGCAGTGCTAGACTAGTGAGCACGGAGCTGTTTTTT. This codes for CSARLVSTELFF.